What follows are 18 T cell receptor beta chains derived from one specimen sequenced in a study of blood T cell repertoires in COVID-19. Sequencing was performed with immunoSEQ multiplex PCR; in TCRdb, only in-frame clones are kept and a portion is missing. The profile shows around 76,000 clones, 81% of them singletons. Sequenced material: peripheral blood. All receptors come from a woman in her seventies with acute or convalescent COVID-19.

This chain connects TRBV10-1 to TRBJ1-6; 7 positions agree with TRBD1. Unmatched junction bases numbered 6, after V lost 6 bases and J lost 7 bases. Germline lookup yields CDR1 WNHNN and CDR2 SYGVQD (reference sequence). The CDR3 covers 14 residues. CDR3 in DNA: TGCGCCAGCAGCGCCGGGACAGCGAATTCACCCCTCCACTTT. Translated: CASSAGTANSPLHF.

This rearrangement joins TRBV25-1 to TRBJ1-4; possible D gene TRBD1, 6 bases. Deletions cut 5 bases from V and 14 bases from J, with 24 bases between. CDR1 and CDR2 from the germline V gene are MGHDK and SYGVNS. This CDR3 has 15 residues. CDR3: CASSPGGGVTKGLFF. CDR3 coding DNA: TGTGCCAGCAGTCCCGGGGGGGGCGTAACGAAAGGGCTGTTTTTT.

The V and J genes are TRBV6-6 and TRBJ1-2; 7 nucleotides align to TRBD1. The CDR3 contains 14 residues. The V and J ends lost 6 bases and 4 bases, in that order; junction bases with no gene match: 8. Germline V lookup: CDR1 MNHNY, CDR2 SVGAGI (reference sequence). This CDR3 is CASRGGQAGYGYTF. CDR3 coding DNA: TGTGCCAGCAGGGGAGGACAGGCAGGCTATGGCTACACCTTC.

This chain uses TRBV15 with TRBJ2-7; a weak D match, TRBD2 (5 bases). There are 14 residues in the CDR3. The ends were cut back, 0 bases at V and 4 bases at J, with 10 bases in the middle. The germline gives CDR1 LNHNV, CDR2 YYDKDF (reference sequence). For the CDR3, the DNA is TGTGCCACCAGCAGAGATGTCGCGGGTTACGAGCAGTACTTC. Translating gives CATSRDVAGYEQYF.

Only a few counts were recorded for this clone. The chain recombines TRBV6-5 with TRBJ2-7; 9 bases are shared with TRBD1. After removal of 6 bases from V and 4 bases from J, the junction contained 7 bases not matched to a gene. CDR1 and CDR2 (germline): MNHEY, SVGAGI. The CDR3 sequence is 14 residues long. CDR3 bases: TGTGCCAGCAGCCGCGGGACAGGGCGTTACGAGCAGTACTTC. Its protein is CASSRGTGRYEQYF.

This clone turned up a few times. The rearrangement links TRBV18 to TRBJ1-4; the D gene is possibly TRBD1 (6 bases). The germline gives CDR1 KGHSH, CDR2 LQKENI. This CDR3 comprises 14 residues. V was pared by 3 bases and J by 8 bases, with 13 bases between. CDR3 in amino acids: CASSPGTGREKLFF. The DNA of the CDR3 is TGTGCCAGCTCACCCGGAACAGGGCGAGAAAAACTGTTTTTT. Filled out from reference TRBV18 and TRBJ1-4, the complete variable domain reads NAGVMQNPRHLVRRRGQEARLRCSPMKGHSHVYWYRQLPEEGLKFMVYLQKENIIDESGMPKERFSAEFPKEGPSILRIQQVVRGDSAAYFCASSPGTGREKLFFGSGTQLSVL.

The DNA for the CDR3 is TGTGCCAGCAGACCAGGGGGCTCTGGAAACACCATATATTTT. As protein: CASRPGGSGNTIYF. The chain recombines TRBV2 with TRBJ1-3; 7 bases map to TRBD1. The junction had 2 bases not matched to a gene; V was cut back by 6 bases and J by 0 bases. The CDR3 loop spans 14 amino acids. CDR1 SNHLY and CDR2 FYNNEI come from the germline V gene.

This clone showed up just a few times. The V call is TRBV30, the J call TRBJ1-4; 9 bases map to TRBD1. The CDR3 length is 13 residues. Trimming at V came to 3 bases and at J to 7 bases, leaving 3 bases not matched to a gene. In germline, CDR1 is GTSNPN, CDR2 SVGIG (reference sequence). Written as DNA, the CDR3 is TGTGCCTGGAGGACAGGGGGTAGTGAAAAACTGTTTTTT. This sequence encodes CAWRTGGSEKLFF.

The genes are TRBV5-1 and TRBJ2-5, with 14 bases lining up with TRBD2. The CDR3 runs 17 residues. Germline V gene sequence: CDR1 SGHRS, CDR2 YFSETQ. Trimming took 4 bases from V and 1 from J; bases not matched to a gene: 6. This CDR3 is CASSPRTSGRFQETQYF. The CDR3 nucleotides are TGCGCCAGCAGCCCTCGGACTAGCGGGAGGTTCCAAGAGACCCAGTACTTC. Complete variable domain (other parts from reference TRBV5-1 and TRBJ2-5): KAGVTQTPRYLIKTRGQQVTLSCSPISGHRSVSWYQQTPGQGLQFLFEYFSETQRNKGNFPGRFSGRQFSNSRSEMNVSTLELGDSALYLCASSPRTSGRFQETQYFGPGTRLLVL.

V usage is TRBV5-1 and J usage is TRBJ1-6, with 7 bases matching TRBD1. Looked up from germline, CDR1 is SGHRS and CDR2 is YFSETQ. Trimming at V came to 4 bases and at J to 8 bases, leaving 18 bases not matched to a gene. The CDR3 has 18 residues. The CDR3, as DNA: TGCGCCAGCAGCCCGGCCCAAGACAGGGTAACTTCCCATTCACCCCTCCACTTT. Translating it yields CASSPAQDRVTSHSPLHF.

The chain links TRBV30 to TRBJ1-5; TRBD1 matches at 8 bases. The length of the CDR3 is 16 residues. Germline V gene sequence: CDR1 GTSNPN, CDR2 SVGIG (reference sequence). Trimming cost V 0 bases and J 5 bases; bases outside gene matches: 9. CDR3 loop: CAWSVRGRGRDQPQHF. As DNA, the CDR3 is TGTGCCTGGAGTGTACGCGGCAGGGGGCGTGATCAGCCCCAGCATTTT.

The chain combines TRBV27 with TRBJ1-2, with TRBD1 as a possible D gene (5 bases). The CDR3 is 14 amino acids. V lost 0 bases, J lost 4 bases, and 9 bases lay in between. Per germline, CDR1 MNHEY and CDR2 SMNVEV (reference sequence). CDR3 protein: CASSLSGEGYGYTF. For the CDR3, the DNA is TGTGCCAGCAGTTTATCGGGGGAGGGCTATGGCTACACCTTC.

CDR3 residues: CASSIGDRYNEKLFF. DNA of the CDR3: TGTGCCAGTAGTATAGGGGACAGGTATAATGAAAAACTGTTTTTT. The V gene is TRBV19, the J gene TRBJ1-4, with 8 bases identical to TRBD1. V dropped 1 base and J dropped 4; count of bases not matched to a gene: 2. The V gene's germline CDR1 is LNHDA and CDR2 SQIVND (reference sequence). This CDR3 has 15 residues.

The chain employs TRBV5-5 and TRBJ1-3; 8 bases align to TRBD1. This CDR3 is built from 16 residues. CDR1 is SGHKS, CDR2 YYEKEE, per germline (reference sequence). Trimming removed 3 bases from V and 4 bases from J; junction bases left unmatched: 9. The CDR3 nucleotides are TGTGCCAGCAGCTATCCCCTGACAGGGGACGGAAACACCATATATTTT. It encodes CASSYPLTGDGNTIYF.

With respect to this clone: Other DNA sequences in the sample encode the same CDR3. The gene calls are TRBV30 and TRBJ2-5; D is perhaps TRBD1 (5 bases). CDR1 GTSNPN and CDR2 SVGIG come from the germline V gene (reference sequence). CDR3 length: 13 residues. V shed 0 bases and J shed 1 base, with 6 bases lying between them. CDR3 protein: CAWSVQAQETQYF. The CDR3 DNA sequence: TGTGCCTGGAGTGTACAGGCCCAAGAGACCCAGTACTTC.

This clone was observed a handful of times. The chain recombines TRBV20-1 with TRBJ2-1; D remains ambiguous. The V and J ends lost 6 bases and 1 base respectively, with 4 bases between them. The CDR3 contains 11 residues. Looked up from germline, CDR1 is DFQATT and CDR2 is SNEGSKA (reference sequence). In DNA, the CDR3 is TGCAGTGCCGGGTCCTACAATGAGCAGTTCTTC. Its protein is CSAGSYNEQFF.

The gene calls are TRBV7-2 and TRBJ2-5, with D perhaps matching TRBD2 (5 bases). Between the trimmed V and J ends, which lost 2 bases and 4 bases, there was a span of 14 bases. Germline V gene lookup returns CDR1 SGHTA and CDR2 FQGNSA. The CDR3 consists of 15 residues. CDR3 coding DNA: TGTGCCAGCAGCTTAAACCTAGGTGAGGGAGAGACCCAGTACTTC. Translated: CASSLNLGEGETQYF.

This sequence joins TRBV11-2 and TRBJ2-7; D is ambiguous. The V gene lost 7 bases and the J gene lost 3 bases, with 16 bases spanning the gap. Germline V gives CDR1 SGHAT, CDR2 FQNNGV. The CDR3 is 14 amino acids. The CDR3: CASNLGPGFYEQYF. DNA of the CDR3: TGTGCCAGCAATTTAGGTCCAGGCTTCTACGAGCAGTACTTC.